This is a list of T cell receptor beta chains from one sample in a study of blood T cell repertoires in COVID-19. Repertoires were generated with immunoSEQ multiplex PCR, while TCRdb's copy carries only in-frame clones and drops some. The profile covers roughly 190,000 clones, with roughly 79% appearing a single time and roughly 9.6% taken by the ten largest. Specimen: peripheral blood. These receptors were taken from a woman aged 40 to 49 with COVID-19, enrolled during active disease. Each CDR3 is given with its conserved first and last residue. D genes are given only for firm matches. Rows give clone size only sometimes, using once, few, many, or a class for an expanded clone.

j_call | d_call | clone_size | v_call | cdr3_aa | cdr3_nt
TRBJ1-2 | NA | NA | TRBV12-3/TRBV12-4 | CASSHPRGYTF | TGTGCCAGCAGCCACCCTCGGGGCTACACCTTC
TRBJ1-1 | NA | NA | TRBV2 | CASSDLRSEAFF | TGTGCCAGCAGTGATTTGCGCTCCGAAGCTTTCTTT
TRBJ2-3 | TRBD1 | NA | TRBV19 | CASSPTDRADTQYF | TGTGCCAGTAGTCCTACAGACAGGGCCGATACGCAGTATTTT
TRBJ2-2 | TRBD2 | few | TRBV7-2 | CASSLIQGLAAGELFF | TGTGCCAGCAGCTTAATACAGGGACTAGCGGCCGGGGAGCTGTTTTTT
TRBJ2-5 | NA | NA | TRBV23-1 | CASSPYQETQYF | TGCGCCAGCTCCCCGTACCAAGAGACCCAGTACTTC
TRBJ1-1 | NA | few | TRBV18 | CASSPSVRNTEAFF | TGTGCCAGCTCACCAAGTGTGAGAAACACTGAAGCTTTCTTT
TRBJ1-2 | NA | NA | TRBV19 | CASRIVRGASEDGYTF | TGTGCCAGTAGGATAGTTCGGGGGGCGAGTGAGGATGGCTACACCTTC
TRBJ1-2 | TRBD1 | few | TRBV28 | CASSLGDSRTNGYTF | TGTGCCAGCAGTTTGGGGGACAGCCGTACCAATGGCTACACCTTC
TRBJ2-1 | TRBD1 | NA | TRBV18 | CASSPRQGVDEQFF | TGTGCCAGCTCACCTCGACAGGGTGTCGATGAGCAGTTCTTC
TRBJ1-2 | NA | few | TRBV3-1/TRBV3-2 | CASSSGYYGYTF | TGTGCCAGCAGCTCCGGTTACTATGGCTACACCTTC
TRBJ1-2 | NA | NA | TRBV5-6 | CASRFLDSITRNGYTF | TGTGCCAGCAGGTTCCTCGACAGTATAACTCGAAATGGCTACACCTTC
TRBJ2-7 | NA | NA | TRBV18 | CASSPRSSYEQYF | TGTGCCAGCTCACCGCGGTCCTCCTACGAGCAGTACTTC
TRBJ1-1 | TRBD1 | NA | TRBV5-1 | CASSIGTANTEAFF | TGCGCCAGCAGCATAGGGACAGCGAACACTGAAGCTTTCTTT
TRBJ2-5 | NA | NA | TRBV18 | CASSPTAGTQETQYF | TGTGCCAGCTCCCCCACCGCGGGAACGCAAGAGACCCAGTACTTC
TRBJ2-7 | NA | NA | TRBV6-2/TRBV6-3 | CASSYASVGAAEQYF | TGTGCCAGCAGTTACGCTTCGGTGGGAGCCGCCGAGCAGTACTTC
TRBJ2-5 | NA | NA | TRBV4-1 | CASSQNAGGLYQETQYF | TGCGCCAGCAGCCAGAATGCGGGTGGGCTCTACCAAGAGACCCAGTACTTC
TRBJ2-7 | TRBD1 | NA | TRBV5-1 | CASGDSAFYEQYF | TGCGCCAGCGGGGACAGCGCTTTCTACGAGCAGTACTTC
TRBJ1-2 | NA | NA | TRBV27 | CASRISGSNYGYTF | TGTGCCAGCAGGATCAGCGGGAGTAACTATGGCTACACCTTC
TRBJ2-5 | TRBD1 | once | TRBV18 | CASSPPGQQETQYF | TGTGCCAGCTCACCCCCGGGACAGCAAGAGACCCAGTACTTC
TRBJ2-2 | TRBD1 | NA | TRBV29-1 | CSVPGQMAGELFF | TGCAGCGTCCCGGGACAGATGGCCGGGGAGCTGTTTTTT
TRBJ2-5 | TRBD1 | NA | TRBV2 | CASSEDSPFRGETQYF | TGTGCCAGCAGTGAAGACAGCCCATTCAGGGGGGAGACCCAGTACTTC
TRBJ2-3 | TRBD2 | NA | TRBV7-9 | CASSLGGRADTQYF | TGTGCCAGCAGCTTGGGCGGGAGGGCAGATACGCAGTATTTT
TRBJ1-2 | NA | NA | TRBV29-1 | CSVGGRHYGYTF | TGCAGCGTGGGGGGGCGGCACTATGGCTACACCTTC
TRBJ2-5 | TRBD1 | once | TRBV15 | CATSSYRDRTETQYF | TGTGCCACCAGCAGCTACCGGGACAGGACAGAGACCCAGTACTTC
TRBJ2-1 | TRBD2 | NA | TRBV5-1 | CASSLWGGGTTGPNEQFF | TGCGCCAGCAGCTTGTGGGGCGGGGGGACTACCGGCCCCAATGAGCAGTTCTTC
TRBJ1-6 | TRBD1 | NA | TRBV6-5 | CAVRDRGSSDSPLHF | TGTGCCGTCCGGGACAGGGGGTCCTCTGATTCACCCCTCCACTTT
TRBJ2-3 | NA | few | TRBV10-1 | CASSDPGRSGASTDTQYF | TGCGCCAGCAGTGACCCAGGCCGGTCAGGGGCTAGCACAGATACGCAGTATTTT
TRBJ1-1 | TRBD1 | NA | TRBV29-1 | CSVEATGVFTEAFF | TGCAGCGTTGAGGCAACAGGGGTATTCACTGAAGCTTTCTTT
TRBJ2-1 | TRBD2 | few | TRBV3-1/TRBV3-2 | CASSQAGSGRLGEQFF | TGTGCCAGCAGCCAAGCGGGTAGCGGGAGGTTGGGTGAGCAGTTCTTC
TRBJ2-1 | TRBD2 | NA | TRBV27 | CASSLRGTSGTREQFF | TGTGCCAGCAGTTTAAGAGGGACTAGCGGGACACGGGAGCAGTTCTTC
TRBJ1-2 | TRBD1 | NA | TRBV6-5 | CASMTGGQAYGYTF | TGTGCCAGCATGACAGGGGGACAAGCCTATGGCTACACCTTC
TRBJ1-3 | TRBD1 | NA | TRBV11-2 | CASSPTPTGLSGNTIYF | TGTGCCAGCAGCCCCACCCCGACAGGGCTCTCTGGAAACACCATATATTTT
TRBJ1-2 | NA | few | TRBV5-6 | CASSPDPGTNYGYTF | TGTGCCAGCAGCCCCGACCCGGGGACTAACTATGGCTACACCTTC
TRBJ2-5 | NA | NA | TRBV2 | CASGWGEETQYF | TGTGCCAGCGGGTGGGGAGAAGAGACCCAGTACTTC
TRBJ2-3 | NA | few | TRBV5-1 | CASSLQGFGTDTQYF | TGCGCCAGCAGCCTGCAGGGGTTCGGGACAGATACGCAGTATTTT
TRBJ2-1 | TRBD2 | once | TRBV6-5 | CASLGRERNEQFF | TGTGCCAGCCTTGGGAGGGAGCGGAATGAGCAGTTCTTC
TRBJ2-7 | NA | NA | TRBV7-3 | CASSARPGAGYEQYF | TGTGCCAGCAGCGCTAGGCCAGGGGCGGGCTACGAGCAGTACTTC
TRBJ2-7 | TRBD2 | NA | TRBV5-1 | CASSATSGRTVREQYF | TGCGCCAGCAGCGCGACTAGCGGGAGAACAGTGAGGGAGCAGTACTTC
TRBJ1-1 | NA | NA | TRBV28 | CASSLLALPPVF | TGTGCCAGCAGTTTACTCGCCCTCCCGCCAGTCTTC
TRBJ2-1 | NA | NA | TRBV2 | CASSGVLWGGLDEQFF | TGTGCCAGCAGTGGAGTGTTGTGGGGGGGGCTGGATGAGCAGTTCTTC
TRBJ1-4 | NA | NA | TRBV2 | CASSEFRTQEKLFF | TGTGCCAGCAGTGAATTTCGTACTCAAGAAAAACTGTTTTTT
TRBJ2-7 | NA | NA | TRBV30 | CAWSVGTYYEQYF | TGTGCCTGGAGTGTCGGGACTTACTACGAGCAGTACTTC
TRBJ2-2 | TRBD2 | NA | TRBV27 | CASKLAAGATGELFF | TGTGCCAGCAAATTGGCAGCGGGAGCCACCGGGGAGCTGTTTTTT
TRBJ1-2 | NA | NA | TRBV28 | CASSFEWAYGYTF | TGTGCCAGCAGTTTTGAGTGGGCCTATGGCTACACCTTC
TRBJ2-5 | NA | NA | TRBV14 | CASSPQAQETQYF | TGTGCCAGCAGCCCTCAGGCACAAGAGACCCAGTACTTC
TRBJ1-2 | TRBD1 | NA | TRBV7-9 | CASSLAGTEANYGYTF | TGTGCCAGCAGCTTAGCCGGGACAGAAGCTAACTATGGCTACACCTTC
TRBJ2-2 | NA | NA | TRBV12-3/TRBV12-4 | CASRKLEAGELFF | TGTGCCAGTCGAAAACTAGAGGCCGGGGAGCTGTTTTTT
TRBJ2-2 | NA | NA | TRBV9 | CASRTGGLRNTGELFF | TGTGCCAGCAGGACCGGGGGTCTTCGGAACACCGGGGAGCTGTTTTTT
TRBJ2-5 | TRBD2 | NA | TRBV14 | CASSQDGRGGRETQYF | TGTGCCAGCAGCCAAGATGGACGGGGGGGCCGAGAGACCCAGTACTTC
TRBJ2-1 | TRBD1 | NA | TRBV14 | CASSQGDRGSYNEQFF | TGTGCCAGCAGCCAAGGGGACAGGGGCTCCTACAATGAGCAGTTCTTC
TRBJ1-2 | NA | NA | TRBV2 | CASGTQQVYGYTF | TGTGCCAGCGGGACTCAGCAGGTTTATGGCTACACCTTC
TRBJ1-4 | NA | NA | TRBV7-2 | CASSLPRASNEKLFF | TGTGCCAGCAGCTTACCGCGGGCCTCAAATGAAAAACTGTTTTTT
TRBJ2-4 | TRBD1 | NA | TRBV14 | CASSQATGAAKNIQYF | TGTGCCAGCAGCCAAGCGACAGGGGCGGCCAAAAACATTCAGTACTTC
TRBJ1-2 | NA | NA | TRBV5-1 | CASSPARGIYGYTF | TGCGCCAGCAGCCCCGCCAGGGGAATCTATGGCTACACCTTC
TRBJ1-2 | NA | NA | TRBV18 | CASSPYEADYGYTF | TGTGCCAGCTCACCTTACGAGGCGGACTATGGCTACACCTTC
TRBJ2-7 | TRBD1 | NA | TRBV24-1 | CAAKIPRDRVVEQYF | TGTGCCGCTAAAATCCCCCGGGACAGGGTCGTCGAGCAGTACTTC
TRBJ2-5 | TRBD2 | few | TRBV2 | CASGPPSGGETQYF | TGTGCCAGCGGTCCACCTAGCGGGGGTGAGACCCAGTACTTC
TRBJ1-2 | NA | NA | TRBV12-3/TRBV12-4 | CASSLVVYGYTF | TGTGCCAGCAGTTTGGTAGTCTATGGCTACACCTTC
TRBJ2-1 | TRBD2 | NA | TRBV30 | CAWTLTSGVYNEQFF | TGTGCCTGGACCCTTACTAGCGGGGTTTACAATGAGCAGTTCTTC
TRBJ2-6 | NA | NA | TRBV19 | CASSIIGGGDSGANVLTF | TGTGCCAGTAGTATTATCGGAGGGGGCGACTCTGGGGCCAACGTCCTGACTTTC